This T cell receptor beta chain came from a study of T cells in Graves' hyperthyroidism and ophthalmopathy. RNA transcripts served as the template for amplifying TCR beta CDR3 regions. First-round RT-PCR of the TCR CDR3 relied on the HTBI primer set. TCRdb ran MiXCR on the multiplex PCR reads and lists one entry per CDR3 protein. The repertoire has 40,000 to 60,000 distinct CDR3 sequences, roughly half of them found once; the top ten carry about 34%. This clonotype was recorded many times. Between the trimmed V and J ends, which lost 6 bases and 2 bases, there was a span of 11 bases. This CDR3 region has 14 residues. CDR1 SNHLY and CDR2 FYNNEI come from the germline V gene. Patients aged 18 to 65 had newly diagnosed hyperthyroidism lasting under 2 months.

The sample taken for sequencing was peripheral blood or thyroid tissue (not recorded which). This receptor was taken from a man younger than 35 with Graves' hyperthyroidism. The V and J genes are TRBV2 and TRBJ1-3; perhaps TRBD1 as D (6 bases). The CDR3 coding sequence is TGTGCCAGCAGGAACACAGGGACTGGAAACACCATATATTTT. This encodes CASRNTGTGNTIYF.